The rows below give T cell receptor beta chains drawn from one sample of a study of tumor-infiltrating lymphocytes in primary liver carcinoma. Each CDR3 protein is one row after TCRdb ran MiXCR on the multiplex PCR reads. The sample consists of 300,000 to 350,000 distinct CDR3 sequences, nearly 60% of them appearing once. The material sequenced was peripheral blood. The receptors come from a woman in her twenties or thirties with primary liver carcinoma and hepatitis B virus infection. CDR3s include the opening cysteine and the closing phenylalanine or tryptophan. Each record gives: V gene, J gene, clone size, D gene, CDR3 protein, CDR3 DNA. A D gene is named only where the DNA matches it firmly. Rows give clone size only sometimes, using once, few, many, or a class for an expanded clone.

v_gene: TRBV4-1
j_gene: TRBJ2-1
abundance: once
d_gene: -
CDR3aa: CVSSQGSSYYEQFF
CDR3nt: TGCGTCAGCAGCCAAGGCAGCTCTTACTATGAGCAGTTCTTC

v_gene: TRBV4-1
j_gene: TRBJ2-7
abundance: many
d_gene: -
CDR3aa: CASSLRVGYEQYF
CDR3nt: TGCGCCAGCAGCTTAAGAGTGGGGTACGAGCAGTACTTC

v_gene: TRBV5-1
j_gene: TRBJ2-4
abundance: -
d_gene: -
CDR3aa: CASSLATIQGIQYF
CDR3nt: TGCGCCAGCAGCTTGGCCACGATCCAAGGGATTCAGTACTTC

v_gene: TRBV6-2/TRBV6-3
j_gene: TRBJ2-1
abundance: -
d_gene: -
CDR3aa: CANSLTRDEQFF
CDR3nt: TGTGCCAACAGTTTAACTAGAGATGAGCAGTTCTTC

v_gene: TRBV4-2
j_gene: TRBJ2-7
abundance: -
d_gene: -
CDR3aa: CVSSQGQQAIYEQYF
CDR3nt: TGTGTCAGCAGCCAAGGTCAACAGGCCATCTACGAGCAGTACTTC

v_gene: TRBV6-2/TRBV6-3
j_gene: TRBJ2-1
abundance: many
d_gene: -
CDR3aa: CASSRRTGGDEQFF
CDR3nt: TGTGCCAGCAGTCGCAGGACGGGGGGCGATGAGCAGTTCTTC

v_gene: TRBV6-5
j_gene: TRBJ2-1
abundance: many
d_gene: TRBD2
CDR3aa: CASSYSLREPSWNEQFF
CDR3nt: TGTGCCAGCAGTTACTCCCTGCGGGAGCCCTCGTGGAATGAGCAGTTCTTC

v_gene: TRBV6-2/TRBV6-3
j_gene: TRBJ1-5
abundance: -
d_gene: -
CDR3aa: CASSYSGGYQPQHF
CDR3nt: TGTGCCAGCAGTTACTCAGGGGGGTATCAGCCCCAGCATTTT

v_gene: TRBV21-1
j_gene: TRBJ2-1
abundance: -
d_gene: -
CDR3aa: CASSKGTSHGLARAYNEQFF
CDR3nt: TGTGCCAGCAGCAAGGGGACTAGCCATGGATTGGCCCGCGCCTACAATGAGCAGTTCTTC

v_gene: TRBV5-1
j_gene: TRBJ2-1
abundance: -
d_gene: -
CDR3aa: CASSLVRAAEQFF
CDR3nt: TGCGCCAGCAGCTTGGTCCGGGCTGCGGAGCAGTTCTTC

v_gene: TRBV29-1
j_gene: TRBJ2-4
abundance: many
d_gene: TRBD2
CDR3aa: CSASLAAKNIQYF
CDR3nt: TGCAGCGCATCACTAGCGGCCAAAAACATTCAGTACTTC

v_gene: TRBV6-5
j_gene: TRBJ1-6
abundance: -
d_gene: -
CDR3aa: CVSSYVGGLGSYNSPLHF
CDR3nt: TGTGTCAGCAGTTACGTCGGGGGGCTGGGGTCCTATAATTCACCCCTCCACTTT

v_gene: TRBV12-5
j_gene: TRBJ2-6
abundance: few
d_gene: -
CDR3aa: CASGFVGTGANVLTF
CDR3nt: TGTGCTAGTGGTTTCGTGGGGACCGGGGCCAACGTCCTGACTTTC

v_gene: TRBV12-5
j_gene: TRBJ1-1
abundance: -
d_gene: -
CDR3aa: CASGLGGTEAFF
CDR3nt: TGTGCTAGTGGCCTGGGGGGGACTGAAGCTTTCTTT

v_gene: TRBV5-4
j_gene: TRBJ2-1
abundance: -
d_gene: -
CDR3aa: CASSFKGGSLNEQFF
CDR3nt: TGTGCCAGCAGCTTTAAGGGGGGATCCCTCAATGAGCAGTTCTTC

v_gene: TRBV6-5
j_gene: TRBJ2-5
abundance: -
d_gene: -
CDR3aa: CASSPHLQEYQETKYF
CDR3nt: TGTGCCAGCAGTCCCCATCTCCAGGAGTACCAAGAGACCAAGTACTTC

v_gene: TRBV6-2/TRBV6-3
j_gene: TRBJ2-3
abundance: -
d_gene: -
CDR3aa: CASSQGLSRDTQYF
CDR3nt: TGTGCCAGCAGTCAGGGACTCAGTAGAGATACGCAGTATTTT

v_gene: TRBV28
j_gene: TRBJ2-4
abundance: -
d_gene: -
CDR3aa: CASSLFGHRLKNIQYF
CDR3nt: TGTGCCAGCAGTTTGTTCGGACACCGGCTCAAAAACATTCAGTACTTC

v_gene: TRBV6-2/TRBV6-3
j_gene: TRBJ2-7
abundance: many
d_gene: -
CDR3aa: CASSYWYEQYF
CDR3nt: TGTGCCAGCAGTTACTGGTACGAGCAGTACTTC

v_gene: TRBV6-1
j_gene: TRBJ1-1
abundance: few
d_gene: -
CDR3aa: CVSSVRHLNTEAFF
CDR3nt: TGTGTCAGCAGTGTCCGGCACTTGAACACTGAAGCTTTCTTT

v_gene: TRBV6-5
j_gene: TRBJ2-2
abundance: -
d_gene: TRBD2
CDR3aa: CASSYSAAGGLILNTGELFF
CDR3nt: TGTGCCAGCAGTTACTCCGCAGCGGGAGGGCTTATTCTGAACACCGGGGAGCTGTTTTTT

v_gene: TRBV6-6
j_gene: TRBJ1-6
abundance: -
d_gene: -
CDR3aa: CASSYSGGINSPLRF
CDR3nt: TGTGCCAGCAGTTACTCGGGGGGAATCAATTCACCCCTCCGCTTT

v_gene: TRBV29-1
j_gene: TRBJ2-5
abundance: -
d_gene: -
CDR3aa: CSVIADQETQYF
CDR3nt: TGCAGCGTTATTGCGGACCAAGAGACCCAGTACTTC

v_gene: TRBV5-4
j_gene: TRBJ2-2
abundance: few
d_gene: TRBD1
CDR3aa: CASSSVRGQGTGELFF
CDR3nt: TGTGCCAGCAGCTCCGTCAGGGGGCAGGGCACCGGGGAGCTGTTTTTT

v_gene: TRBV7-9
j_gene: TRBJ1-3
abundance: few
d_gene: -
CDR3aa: CASSLYDPGIGNTIYF
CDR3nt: TGTGCCAGCAGCTTATATGACCCGGGGATAGGAAACACCATATATTTT

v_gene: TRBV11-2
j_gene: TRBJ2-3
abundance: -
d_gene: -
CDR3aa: CASRWRGRTDTQYF
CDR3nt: TGTGCCAGCAGATGGCGGGGGCGGACAGATACGCAGTATTTT